Listed below are T cell receptor beta chains from one sample, sequenced in a study of spatial heterogeneity in lung cancer. TCRdb passed the 5' RACE reads through MiXCR, listing each CDR3 protein once. Here the sample spans around 2,900 distinct CDR3 sequences, approximately 48% being singletons. The input for sequencing was lung tumor tissue, taken at surgery. These receptors came from a male donor with early-stage non-small cell lung cancer. Both conserved end residues are part of each CDR3. D genes are given only for firm matches. Expanded clones get a size class; other rows say once, few or many, or leave the size out.

TRBJ2-7,.,TRBV14,few,TGTGCCAGCAGCCCCCGGACTTACTCCTACGAGCAGTACTTC,CASSPRTYSYEQYF
TRBJ2-5,.,TRBV7-6,.,TGTGCCAGCAGCCGACAGTCGGAGACCCAGTACTTC,CASSRQSETQYF
TRBJ2-7,TRBD1,TRBV27,.,TGTGCCAGCAGTTTGAGACAGGGGGGTCACGAGCAGTACTTC,CASSLRQGGHEQYF
TRBJ2-2,.,TRBV25-1,few,TGTGCCAGCAAAGTTCCGGGGGACACCGGGGAGCTGTTTTTT,CASKVPGDTGELFF
TRBJ2-7,.,TRBV6-1,few,TGTGCCAGCAGTCCGGGACCATACGAGCAGTACTTC,CASSPGPYEQYF
TRBJ2-2,TRBD2,TRBV5-4,.,TGTGCCAGCAGCACCCCGGGGGGAACCACCGGGGAGCTGTTTTTT,CASSTPGGTTGELFF
TRBJ2-7,.,TRBV5-5,few,TGTGCCAGCAGCTTGGATTGGACCTCCTACGAGCAGTACTTC,CASSLDWTSYEQYF
TRBJ2-7,.,TRBV11-2,.,TGTGCCAGCAGCTTTGGGACCCAACTAGAGCAGTACTTC,CASSFGTQLEQYF
TRBJ2-7,TRBD1,TRBV27,.,TGTGCCAGCAGCGCCGGGACAGGGGGAGGGGAGCAGTACTTC,CASSAGTGGGEQYF
TRBJ2-2,.,TRBV12-3/TRBV12-4,.,TGTGCCAGCAGCTCTGAGGGGAACGGGGAGCTGTTTTTT,CASSSEGNGELFF
TRBJ1-2,TRBD1,TRBV18,hyperexpanded,TGTGCCAGCTCACCGACAGGGACGGAGAATGGCTACACCTTC,CASSPTGTENGYTF
TRBJ2-7,TRBD2,TRBV13,few,TGTGCCAGCAGCTCAGATCCGACTAGCGGGGGAACCTACGAGCAGTACTTC,CASSSDPTSGGTYEQYF
TRBJ2-2,.,TRBV30,few,TGTGCCTGGAGTGGTAGTGGGGGGCGTGGCACCGGGGAGCTGTTTTTT,CAWSGSGGRGTGELFF
TRBJ2-1,.,TRBV5-6,.,TGTGCCAGCAGCTTGGGCGATTCCTACAATGAGCAGTTCTTC,CASSLGDSYNEQFF
TRBJ1-1,.,TRBV20-1,medium-sized,TGCAGTGCCCACGCTGGGATTAACACTGAAGCTTTCTTT,CSAHAGINTEAFF
TRBJ2-2,TRBD2,TRBV4-1,few,TGCGCCAGCAGCCAAACGACTAGCGGGGGGTCCGGCGGGGAGCTGTTTTTT,CASSQTTSGGSGGELFF
TRBJ2-7,TRBD1,TRBV3-1,.,TGTGCCAGCAGCAAATTGGACAGGGGTGCCTACGAGCAGTACTTC,CASSKLDRGAYEQYF
TRBJ2-4,.,TRBV5-6,.,TGTGCCAGCAGCTTGGTTACGGGGCTGGGCATTCAGTACTTC,CASSLVTGLGIQYF
TRBJ2-3,TRBD2,TRBV6-5,once,TGTGCCAGCAGTTACCCCAGCGGGGGAGGGACAAATACGCAGTATTTT,CASSYPSGGGTNTQYF
TRBJ2-3,TRBD1,TRBV5-1,.,TGCGCCAGCAGCTTAAGGGGACAGGGGGCAGATACGCAGTATTTT,CASSLRGQGADTQYF
TRBJ1-5,.,TRBV7-2,.,TGTGCCAGCAGCTTCCCGACGGGTCAGCCCCAGCATTTT,CASSFPTGQPQHF
TRBJ2-2,.,TRBV2,.,TGTGCCAGCAGTAAAGCTGCAGGGACCGGGGAGCTGTTTTTT,CASSKAAGTGELFF
TRBJ2-5,.,TRBV20-1,.,TGCAGTGCTAGCCGTGATGGGGGGGCCTCCCAAGAGACCCAGTACTTC,CSASRDGGASQETQYF
TRBJ2-7,TRBD1,TRBV11-2,few,TGTGCCAGCAGCACACACAGGGGGCGCGGGTACGAGCAGTACTTC,CASSTHRGRGYEQYF
TRBJ2-3,TRBD2,TRBV7-2,.,TGTGCCAGCAGCTTTAGCGGGGGGGTGGATACGCAGTATTTT,CASSFSGGVDTQYF
TRBJ2-5,.,TRBV20-1,few,TGCAGTGCTAGGGTCGGACTACAAGAGACCCAGTACTTC,CSARVGLQETQYF
TRBJ2-7,.,TRBV6-5,few,TGTGCCAGCAGTTATTCGGGCCGCTCCTACGAGCAGTACTTC,CASSYSGRSYEQYF
TRBJ2-2,TRBD1,TRBV5-1,.,TGCGCCAGCACCTACAGGGGGCCGAACACCGGGGAGCTGTTTTTT,CASTYRGPNTGELFF
TRBJ2-7,TRBD2,TRBV3-1,.,TGTGCCAGCAGCCAAGAGGGGGAGGGGATCTACGAGCAGTACTTC,CASSQEGEGIYEQYF
TRBJ1-5,.,TRBV5-6,.,TGTGCCAGCAGCTTGAGAGGGGCCACATATAGCAATCAGCCCCAGCATTTT,CASSLRGATYSNQPQHF
TRBJ2-1,TRBD1,TRBV2,.,TGTGCCAGCAGCCGGACAGGGGTCGATGAGCAGTTCTTC,CASSRTGVDEQFF
TRBJ2-1,.,TRBV9,few,TGTGCCAGCAGCCCCCTAGGGGGGAGCTCCTACAATGAGCAGTTCTTC,CASSPLGGSSYNEQFF
TRBJ2-7,TRBD1,TRBV4-1,.,TGCGCCAGCAGCCAGGGGACAGCTAGCTCCTACGAGCAGTACTTC,CASSQGTASSYEQYF
TRBJ2-7,TRBD1,TRBV6-5,.,TGTGCCAGCAGGAGGGACAGGGGGCCGTACGAGCAGTACTTC,CASRRDRGPYEQYF
TRBJ2-7,.,TRBV3-1,few,TGTGCCAGCAGCTCGCTGTTGGGGCAGGGTAAGGAGCAGTACTTC,CASSSLLGQGKEQYF
TRBJ1-1,.,TRBV29-1,few,TGCAGCGTTGCTCGGCGAGGGGGAACTGAAGCTTTCTTT,CSVARRGGTEAFF
TRBJ2-1,.,TRBV13,once,TGTGCCAGCAGCGTGGAAGCCCTGGGCAATGAGCAGTTCTTC,CASSVEALGNEQFF